The 18 T cell receptor beta chains given below trace back to one sample, sequenced in a study of blood T cell repertoires in COVID-19. TCRdb's table, derived via immunoSEQ multiplex PCR, lists solely in-frame clones and lacks some. The table has approximately 63,000 clones, roughly 87% seen once. Sequenced sample: peripheral blood. The origin of the receptors is a man older than 75 in a cohort sampled during active COVID-19.

The chain links TRBV12-5 to TRBJ1-5; D is unclear. The CDR3 totals 14 residues. The germline V gene encodes CDR1 LGHNT and CDR2 FRNRAP. V was shortened by 3 bases and J by 0 bases, with 6 bases between the two germline ends. CDR3 residues: CASGFGDSNQPQHF. The DNA for the CDR3 is TGTGCTAGTGGTTTCGGGGATAGCAATCAGCCCCAGCATTTT.

This clone was seen just once. The chain recombines TRBV5-1 with TRBJ2-1, with TRBD2 identical over 9 bases. The length of the CDR3 is 16 residues. V lost 0 bases and J lost 3; bases outside the gene matches: 4. The V gene's germline CDR1 is SGHRS and CDR2 YFSETQ. The CDR3 spells CASSLVPAGGYNEQFF. CDR3 sequence (DNA): TGCGCCAGCAGCTTGGTCCCAGCGGGAGGCTACAATGAGCAGTTCTTC. Combining the CDR3 with reference TRBV5-1 and TRBJ2-1 gives the whole variable domain KAGVTQTPRYLIKTRGQQVTLSCSPISGHRSVSWYQQTPGQGLQFLFEYFSETQRNKGNFPGRFSGRQFSNSRSEMNVSTLELGDSALYLCASSLVPAGGYNEQFFGPGTRLTVL.

V is TRBV5-6 and J is TRBJ2-2; tentative D call: TRBD1 (5 bases). Looked up from germline, CDR1 is SGHDT and CDR2 is YYEEEE. V was cut by 4 bases and J by 11 bases, with 24 bases left in between. The CDR3 runs to 16 residues. CDR3 nucleotides: TGTGCCAGCAGCACAGATAGGGGCGAAGTACCGGTCGAGCTGTTTTTT. Its protein is CASSTDRGEVPVELFF.

V and J are TRBV6-5 and TRBJ1-2, with 8 positions matching TRBD1. The CDR3 is 13 amino acids. With V trimmed by 2 bases and J by 7 bases, 3 bases remained unmatched. CDR1 is MNHEY and CDR2 is SVGAGI in the germline V gene. The CDR3 region is CASSYQGASGYTF. The CDR3 DNA follows: TGTGCCAGCAGTTACCAGGGGGCGTCTGGCTACACCTTC.

The chain combines TRBV18 with TRBJ1-6; D remains ambiguous. CDR3 length equals 15 residues. Germline V gene lookup returns CDR1 KGHSH and CDR2 LQKENI. Trimming removed 1 base from V and 5 bases from J, with 9 bases in between. The CDR3 sequence: CASSPQQLNNSPLHF. For the CDR3, the DNA is TGTGCCAGCTCACCACAACAGCTAAATAATTCACCCCTCCACTTT.

The V call is TRBV27, the J call TRBJ1-2; the D gene is possibly TRBD1 (5 bases). Per the germline V gene, CDR1 is MNHEY and CDR2 is SMNVEV (reference sequence). CDR3 length equals 15 residues. V was trimmed by 2 bases and J by 5 bases, leaving 15 bases between them. CDR3 in amino acids: CASSLGAGGLYGYTF. Written as DNA, the CDR3 is TGTGCCAGCAGTTTAGGTGCGGGGGGTTTGTATGGCTACACCTTC.

CDR3 region: CASSQDYGYTF. The CDR3 DNA sequence: TGTGCCAGCAGTCAGGACTATGGCTACACCTTC. The chain combines TRBV25-1 with TRBJ1-2; D gene ambiguous. CDR3 length: 11 residues. Germline V gene sequence: CDR1 MGHDK, CDR2 SYGVNS. With 5 bases removed from V and 3 bases from J, the gap between germline ends came to 4 bases.

The chain links TRBV3-1 (or the pseudogene TRBV3-2) to TRBJ1-1; D is perhaps TRBD1 (5 bases). The V and J ends lost 3 bases and 4 bases respectively, with 12 bases between them. Germline V CDR1 and CDR2: LGHDT, YNNKEL (reference sequence). The CDR3 extends over 14 amino acids. CDR3 nucleotides: TGTGCCAGCAGCCACCCTGGGGGGGGCACTGAAGCTTTCTTT. Translating gives CASSHPGGGTEAFF.

The chain has TRBV7-2 and TRBJ1-2, with a tentative D call TRBD1 (6 bases). From germline, CDR1 is SGHTA and CDR2 FQGNSA. V shed 5 bases and J shed 2 bases, with 12 bases lying between them. The CDR3 is made up of 14 amino acids. The CDR3 here is CASSPQGRNYGYTF. Here the CDR3 DNA reads TGTGCCAGCAGCCCACAGGGACGGAACTATGGCTACACCTTC.

V usage is TRBV19 and J usage is TRBJ2-1, with TRBD1 matching 10 bases. The germline gives CDR1 LNHDA, CDR2 SQIVND (reference sequence). After removal of 5 bases from V and 1 base from J, the junction contained 5 bases not matched to a gene. This CDR3 region has 16 residues. The CDR3 loop reads CASSLMGQGSYNEQFF. The CDR3 DNA reads as TGTGCCAGTAGTCTCATGGGACAGGGGTCCTACAATGAGCAGTTCTTC.

This sequence joins TRBV9 and TRBJ2-7; 8 nucleotides match TRBD1. The CDR3 sequence is 14 residues long. Germline trimming cut 3 bases from V and 7 bases from J; bases unmatched to any gene: 9. Per the germline V gene, CDR1 is SGDLS and CDR2 is YYNGEE. The CDR3 loop reads CASSAGQGRGEQYF. CDR3 DNA sequence: TGTGCCAGCAGCGCCGGACAGGGAAGGGGAGAGCAGTACTTC.

The chain combines TRBV19 with TRBJ1-4, with TRBD1 matching 8 bases. CDR3 size: 13 residues. V lost 5 bases to trimming and J lost 8 bases; unmatched junction nucleotides: 4. From germline, CDR1 is LNHDA and CDR2 SQIVND (reference sequence). In nucleotides, the CDR3 is TGTGCCAGTAGTGGACAGGGAGCCGAAAAACTGTTTTTT. It codes for CASSGQGAEKLFF.

J is TRBJ2-7 and V is TRBV7-8, with TRBD1 matching 7 bases. CDR3 length equals 17 residues. The germline V gene encodes CDR1 SGHVS and CDR2 FQNEAQ. V was pared by 0 bases and J by 2 bases, with 10 bases of the junction left unmatched. The CDR3 is CASSLALTGRGAYEQYF. DNA of the CDR3: TGTGCCAGCAGCTTAGCACTGACAGGGAGAGGGGCCTACGAGCAGTACTTC.

This rearrangement joins TRBV10-3 to TRBJ2-2; a possible D gene is TRBD2 (6 bases). Deletions cut 6 bases from V and 6 bases from J, with 17 bases between. CDR3 size: 15 residues. In germline, CDR1 is ENHRY, CDR2 SYGVKD. In DNA, the CDR3 is TGTGCCATCAGCTGGGCCGGGACGGGGGCCGGGGAGCTGTTTTTT. Translated: CAISWAGTGAGELFF.

The chain couples TRBV12-3 or TRBV12-4 to TRBJ1-4; possibly TRBD1 for D (6 bases). Between the trimmed V and J ends, which lost 4 bases and 6 bases, there was a span of 9 bases. The CDR3 runs 13 residues. As DNA, the CDR3 is TGTGCCAGCAGTTATAACAGGGATGAAAAACTGTTTTTT. Translating gives CASSYNRDEKLFF.

The chain carries TRBV25-1 and TRBJ1-4; 8 nucleotides line up with TRBD1. The germline V gene encodes CDR1 MGHDK and CDR2 SYGVNS. V dropped 4 bases and J dropped 7; count of bases not matched to a gene: 8. The CDR3 length is 15 residues. The CDR3 here is CASSAQGAVGEKLFF. The CDR3 DNA reads TGTGCCAGCAGTGCCCAGGGGGCTGTGGGTGAAAAACTGTTTTTT.

The rearrangement links TRBV14 to TRBJ2-7, with TRBD1 matching 8 bases. The germline V gene has CDR1 SGHDN and CDR2 FVKESK. With V trimmed by 4 bases and J by 1 base, 6 bases remained unmatched. This CDR3 is built from 15 residues. The CDR3 DNA sequence: TGTGCCAGCAGCCTCAGGGGGCGCCTTTCCTACGAGCAGTACTTC. Translated: CASSLRGRLSYEQYF.

The chain recombines TRBV11-2 with TRBJ2-3; 10 bases map to TRBD1. Germline trimming cut 5 bases from V and 2 bases from J; bases unmatched to any gene: 7. This CDR3 region has 16 residues. Germline loops: CDR1 SGHAT, CDR2 FQNNGV. CDR3 in DNA: TGTGCCAGCAGCATCGGACAGGGGGTATCCACAGATACGCAGTATTTT. Translated: CASSIGQGVSTDTQYF.